This T cell receptor beta chain was sequenced for a study of OX40 agonist ivuxolimab in advanced cancers. Sequencing used immunoSEQ multiplex PCR; TCRdb keeps in-frame clones, though not all of them. The sample yields about 58,000 clones, about 90% seen once. Sequencing used CD4+ or CD8+ T cells sorted from blood, obtained in a trial of the OX40 agonist ivuxolimab. The clonotype comes from an adult with an advanced solid tumor such as melanoma, head and neck, liver or kidney cancer.

For the CDR3, the DNA is TGTGCCAGCAGCTTAGGCGGGGACACAGATACGCAGTATTTT. Translating gives CASSLGGDTDTQYF. The chain couples TRBV7-3 to TRBJ2-3; possible D gene TRBD2, 6 bases. The CDR3 extends over 14 amino acids. Trimming left V 2 bases short and J 2 bases short, with 8 bases between. The germline CDR1 and CDR2 sequences are SGHTA and FQGTGA.